The rows below give T cell receptor beta chains drawn from one sample of a study of CD8 T cells in Susac syndrome. TCRdb re-called the immunoSEQ multiplex PCR reads through MiXCR, storing one row per CDR3 protein. The sample comprises about 280,000 distinct CDR3 sequences, 70% to 90% of which are singletons, and about 0.11% rests with the top ten. Sequenced material: CD8+ T cells from PBMCs. These receptor sequences come from a human donor with multiple sclerosis. Each CDR3 is given with its conserved first and last residue. Rows may omit the clone size; those that give it use once, few, many or a size class.

clone_size j_call v_call cdr3_aa
NA TRBJ2-5 TRBV20-1 CSASGYGQETQYF
NA TRBJ1-2 TRBV30 CAWRSNYGYTF
NA TRBJ2-4 TRBV29-1 CSVGTSGVAKNIQYF
NA TRBJ2-2 TRBV24-1 CATSGRVAGLMANTGELFF
NA TRBJ2-5 TRBV27 CASSYRGRGETQYF
NA TRBJ2-1 TRBV10-3 CAISGGTDEQFF
NA TRBJ1-4 TRBV30 CAWNRQGWVGTNEKLFF
NA TRBJ2-2 TRBV7-9 CASSPIGTGELFF
NA TRBJ2-1 TRBV14 CASSQTGVSYNEQFF
NA TRBJ2-7 TRBV5-5 CASKGDGGYEQYF
NA TRBJ2-4 TRBV27 CASSLGGGWNIQYF
NA TRBJ2-5 TRBV6-5 CASSFLTGVPETQYF
NA TRBJ2-7 TRBV28 CASSFASYEQYF
NA TRBJ2-5 TRBV28 CASSRKLAGGFQETQYF
NA TRBJ2-3 TRBV29-1 CSVEGRHGTQYF
NA TRBJ2-7 TRBV20-1 CSARDLVEIYEQYF
NA TRBJ1-1 TRBV25-1 CASRYGNTEAFF
NA TRBJ2-1 TRBV7-2 CASSPYQRNYNEQFF
few TRBJ2-1 TRBV29-1 CSVEGLALEQFF
NA TRBJ1-3 TRBV9 CASSVEGYPGPQFSGNTIYF
NA TRBJ2-3 TRBV5-4 CASSERSTDTQYF
NA TRBJ1-1 TRBV27 CASSSPGLMNTEAFF
NA TRBJ2-1 TRBV6-1 CASSENPGTGSHNEQFF
NA TRBJ2-1 TRBV28 CASSSTSYNEQFF
NA TRBJ2-7 TRBV27 CASSLQGSHYEQYF
NA TRBJ2-1 TRBV2 CASSEVTSGRAPEQFF
once TRBJ2-7 TRBV10-3 CAITGSIAYEQYF
NA TRBJ2-3 TRBV5-8 CASSFGTTDTQYF
NA TRBJ2-3 TRBV6-5 CASSYSRTSGSLTDTQYF
NA TRBJ2-7 TRBV7-9 CASSPPGQGASEQYF
many TRBJ2-7 TRBV7-9 CASSLGGTYEQYF
NA TRBJ2-5 TRBV5-1 CASKPQSETQYF
NA TRBJ2-1 TRBV14 CASSPWDGSSYNEQFF
NA TRBJ2-7 TRBV4-2 CASSPRDHSYEQYF
NA TRBJ2-7 TRBV4-1 CASSLGLSQGEQYF
NA TRBJ2-7 TRBV4-1 CASSQVAGNSYEQYF
NA TRBJ2-1 TRBV19 CASSIHPAGGSYNEQFF
NA TRBJ2-3 TRBV7-9 CASSLFRTGTDTQYF
NA TRBJ2-1 TRBV13 CASSLSLVEPFF
NA TRBJ2-7 TRBV20-1 CSARGKQVTSYEQYF
NA TRBJ2-3 TRBV6-5 CASSYSIRGGTDTQYF
NA TRBJ2-7 TRBV6-5 CASSYSQGTAAYEQYF
NA TRBJ1-2 TRBV2 CASSGEFPGGHYGYTF
NA TRBJ1-3 TRBV20-1 CSAIQDRGQGGNTIYF
NA TRBJ2-5 TRBV27 CASSSTGIQETQYF
NA TRBJ2-7 TRBV12-3/TRBV12-4 CASSLWEPSSYEQYF
NA TRBJ2-3 TRBV10-3 CAIGDPGLAGTDTQYF
NA TRBJ1-1 TRBV12-3/TRBV12-4 CASSLQRGVTEAFF
NA TRBJ2-4 TRBV6-1 CASSHGTGGFDKNIQYF
NA TRBJ2-7 TRBV14 CASSQVTYEQYF
once TRBJ1-2 TRBV11-2 CASRYGQSYGYTF
NA TRBJ1-2 TRBV29-1 CSVEDLAGGYTF
NA TRBJ2-6 TRBV28 CASREGVRGANVLTF